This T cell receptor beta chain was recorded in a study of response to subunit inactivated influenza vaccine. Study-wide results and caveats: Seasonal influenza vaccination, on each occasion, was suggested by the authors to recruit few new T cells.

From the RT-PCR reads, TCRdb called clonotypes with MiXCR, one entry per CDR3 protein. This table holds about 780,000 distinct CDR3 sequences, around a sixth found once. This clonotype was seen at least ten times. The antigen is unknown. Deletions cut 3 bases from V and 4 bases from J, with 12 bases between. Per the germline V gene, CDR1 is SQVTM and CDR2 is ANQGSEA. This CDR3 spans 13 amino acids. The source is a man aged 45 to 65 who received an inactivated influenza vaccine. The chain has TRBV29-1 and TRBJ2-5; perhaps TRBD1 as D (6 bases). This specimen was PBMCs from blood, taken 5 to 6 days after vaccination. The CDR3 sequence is CSVDRGTRETQYF. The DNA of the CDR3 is TGCAGCGTTGACAGGGGAACTAGAGAGACCCAGTACTTC.